This T cell receptor beta chain is drawn from a study of persistence of HIV-infected CD4 T cells. With respect to this clone: Its antigen is currently unknown.

The CDR3 totals 17 residues. Deletions cut 1 base from V and 4 bases from J, with 16 bases between. Germline CDR1 reads SGHTA; CDR2 reads FQGNSA. The immunoSEQ assay was version 4, run in survey mode. Each sample used up to roughly 1 ug genomic DNA diluted to approximately 9 ng/uL. Data came from immunoSEQ multiplex PCR; TCRdb stores just in-frame clones and leaves some out. The repertoire holds around 40,000 clones, with more than 70% as singletons. Cells were stimulated nonspecifically with anti-CD3/anti-CD28 magnetic beads. Sorting selected CD4+ T cells upregulating both CD40 ligand and CD69. Inclusion required CMV-positive serology and CD4+ counts above 400 cells/uL.

This chain uses TRBV7-2 with TRBJ2-2; D perhaps matches TRBD1 (6 bases). The receptor was derived from an adult man with HIV who was CMV-seropositive. This material consisted of CD4+ T cells sorted from PBMCs after roughly 17-hour stimulation, taken from a patient who received antiretroviral therapy. The CDR3 region is CASSLGPGARSTGELFF. DNA for the CDR3: TGTGCCAGCAGCTTAGGTCCAGGGGCCCGTTCCACCGGGGAGCTGTTTTTT.